The 3 T cell receptor beta chains given below trace back to one sample, sequenced in a study of T cell repertoires in cytomegalovirus infection. One entry per CDR3 protein results from TCRdb running MiXCR on the reads. In the table there are roughly 760,000 distinct CDR3 sequences, approximately 40% of which are singletons. The sample taken for sequencing was PBMCs. Receptors were obtained from a human donor in good health (CMV status not recorded). Some clones in this sample may be carry-over from other donors' samples.

J is TRBJ2-3 and V is TRBV5-1; no firm D call. Germline V gene lookup returns CDR1 SGHRS and CDR2 YFSETQ. This CDR3 region has 15 residues. The germline V and J ends were trimmed by 2 bases and 0 bases, with 10 bases remaining between them. The CDR3 sequence: CASSLKGSSTDTQYF. CDR3 DNA: TGCGCCAGCAGCTTAAAAGGTTCTAGCACAGATACGCAGTATTTT.

The V call is TRBV11-2, the J call TRBJ2-3; D remains unclear. The CDR3 totals 16 residues. From germline, CDR1 is SGHAT and CDR2 FQNNGV. V was trimmed by 1 base and J by 4 bases, leaving 15 bases between them. The CDR3 sequence: CASSLGTGFPSDTQYF. The CDR3 DNA sequence: TGTGCCAGCAGCTTAGGGACCGGGTTTCCCTCAGATACGCAGTATTTT.

The chain links TRBV15 to TRBJ1-1; D is perhaps TRBD1 (5 bases). V gave up 11 bases and J gave up 7 bases, with 26 bases separating them. Germline CDR1 LNHNV, CDR2 YYDKDF (reference sequence). This CDR3 is built from 15 residues. The DNA of the CDR3 is TGTGCCGTCCGCGAAGACAGAATAAACCTCGGTGAAGCTTTCTTT. Residues: CAVREDRINLGEAFF.